These T cell receptor beta chains were read from a single sample in a study of radiotherapy plus CTLA-4 blockade in lung cancer. Sequencing was performed with immunoSEQ multiplex PCR; in TCRdb, only in-frame clones are kept and a portion is missing. The profile covers roughly 62,000 clones, with approximately 75% appearing a single time and under 5% taken by the ten largest. The source material was peripheral blood, sampled from a patient treated with radiotherapy plus ipilimumab. All receptors derive from a human donor with non-small cell lung cancer who had a complete response to radiotherapy plus ipilimumab. Each CDR3 is given with its conserved first and last residue. Each record gives: V gene, CDR3 protein.

TRBV15 CATRKPSSIDSPDTQYF
TRBV18 CASSLETDSYNEQFF
TRBV11-3 CASSLVEETQYF
TRBV5-5 CASRLGRVNTEAFF
TRBV5-4 CASSSGGETDTQYF
TRBV7-2 CASSPRTGENYGYTF
TRBV19 CASTPTGVGNTIYF
TRBV29-1 CSVGTNYEQYF
TRBV2 CASSPQGPPDTQYF
TRBV4-3 CASSSGTSGSFPSEQFF
TRBV7-8 CASSFAGGWYNEQFF
TRBV11-3 CASSLYSESSYNEQFF
TRBV9 CASSVGGPVGLANEQFF
TRBV19 CASSLGGTDTQYF
TRBV5-1 CASSLTGVNEKLFF
TRBV7-9 CASSASGPEDTQYF
TRBV21-1 CASSGTLLHVLDEQYF
TRBV2 CASRGQGIMLPSYGYTF
TRBV30 CAWRKDRAMRETQYF
TRBV19 CASSTRGTDEQYF
TRBV9 CASSDTGTNNEQFF
TRBV21-1 CASIGRGTGELFF
TRBV5-1 CASSLPENTEAFF
TRBV7-2 CASSSPRGGGYNEQFF
TRBV28 CASSLQGARTEAFF
TRBV2 CASSEGGERNQPQHF
TRBV18 CASSTGQQETQYF
TRBV15 CATSRLRGAEQYF
TRBV19 CASAQIGSGNTIYF
TRBV30 CALYRVNTGELFF
TRBV5-4 CASTARGSLGAGELFF
TRBV29-1 CSVDYRLAGGLRTGELFF
TRBV4-1 CASSHNSYNEQFF
TRBV11-2 CASSLDGGRTYNEQFF
TRBV18 CASSTRTRPSTDTQYF
TRBV28 CASSSGGGTEAFF
TRBV9 CASSVVSRGRDTQYF
TRBV27 CASRTAGLGDQPQHF
TRBV19 CASSPGGGYTF
TRBV4-3 CASSRGDGRAFF
TRBV4-1 CASSQLYSYNSPLHF
TRBV12-5 CASGLVRDAGTRNEKLFF
TRBV10-1 CDSGTGTDTQYF
TRBV15 CATGREGPGKNIQYF
TRBV7-6 CASSFGVRDGYTF
TRBV6-5 CASSYIAGGSGDTQYF
TRBV5-6 CASSYRGSEAFF
TRBV18 CASSLATSSPLHF
TRBV18 CASSPATDTGELFF
TRBV18 CASSPKQGGNTEAFF
TRBV19 CASRDRDRNYGCTF
TRBV5-1 CASSLGGGNQPQHF
TRBV5-1 CASSLGDRNTGELFF
TRBV28 CASGTLQGSSSGNTIYF
TRBV9 CASSSGGHRGTGELFF
TRBV7-2 CASSFGLTDTQYF
TRBV29-1 CSAARGGGRQETQYF
TRBV7-9 CASSDRDREGGELFF
TRBV7-2 CASSLDGRGNTIYF
TRBV15 CATSRDISTDTQYF